This is a list of T cell receptor beta chains from one sample in a study of PD-1 blockade in mismatch repair-deficient tumors. Assay used: immunoSEQ multiplex PCR; TCRdb lists only in-frame clones, some missing. The sample shows around 50,000 clones, 77% of them seen only once. The starting material was PBMCs, obtained before pembrolizumab treatment. The receptors stem from an adult with mismatch repair-deficient cancer. The CDR3 runs from the conserved cysteine through the conserved F or W. A D gene is named only where the DNA matches it firmly. Expanded clones get a size class; other rows say once, few or many, or leave the size out.

abundance,j_gene,d_gene,v_gene,CDR3nt,CDR3aa
-,TRBJ2-7,TRBD2,TRBV14,TGTGCCAGCAGACAGCTAGCGGCGGGGGGGGAGCAGTACTTC,CASRQLAAGGEQYF
-,TRBJ2-2,-,TRBV7-2,TGTGCCAGCAGCTCAACTAGATCGGGCACCGGGGAGCTGTTTTTT,CASSSTRSGTGELFF
-,TRBJ2-1,-,TRBV18,TGTGCCAGCTCACCTGCTCGAGCGAGAGGTAATGAGCAGTTCTTC,CASSPARARGNEQFF
medium-sized,TRBJ2-7,TRBD2,TRBV7-9,TGTGCCAGCAGCTTAGTTAGCGGGAGGACCTACGAGCAGTACTTC,CASSLVSGRTYEQYF
-,TRBJ2-2,TRBD2,TRBV6-5,TGTGCCAGCAGATCAGGCGGGAGTGACACCGGGGAGCTGTTTTTT,CASRSGGSDTGELFF
-,TRBJ1-5,TRBD1,TRBV5-1,TGCGCCAGCAGCTCCCGACAGGGGGGTCAGCCCCAGCATTTT,CASSSRQGGQPQHF
-,TRBJ2-3,TRBD2,TRBV7-3,TGTGCCAGCAGCTTAACAGGACTAGCGACAGATACGCAGTATTTT,CASSLTGLATDTQYF
-,TRBJ2-7,TRBD2,TRBV5-1,TGCGCCAGCAGCTTTTCTAGCGGGAACTACGAGCAGTACTTC,CASSFSSGNYEQYF
few,TRBJ1-2,TRBD1,TRBV29-1,TGCAGCGGATACCGGGACAGGGGCTATGGCTACACCTTC,CSGYRDRGYGYTF
-,TRBJ2-7,TRBD1,TRBV7-3,TGTGCCAGCAGCTTGGGACAGGGCAATACCTACGAGCAGTACTTC,CASSLGQGNTYEQYF
-,TRBJ2-7,-,TRBV10-1,TGCGCCAGCAGTGAAGCGGCTAGCGCGCGCTACGAGCAGTACTTC,CASSEAASARYEQYF
few,TRBJ2-1,-,TRBV7-3,TGTGCCAGCAGCCCAAGCGGTATCTCCTACAATGAGCAGTTCTTC,CASSPSGISYNEQFF
-,TRBJ2-7,-,TRBV7-2,TGTGCCAGCAGCCCGACGGACTACGAGCAGTACTTC,CASSPTDYEQYF
-,TRBJ1-1,-,TRBV30,TGTGCCTGGAGTCGACAGACTAATGAAGCTTTCTTT,CAWSRQTNEAFF
-,TRBJ2-3,-,TRBV9,TGTGCCAGCAGCATACATGGGGGTCGGAGCGGAGCGCAGTATTTT,CASSIHGGRSGAQYF
once,TRBJ2-6,-,TRBV5-1,TGCGCCAGCAGCTTGTCTGGCGGATGGTCTGGGGCCAACGTCCTGACTTTC,CASSLSGGWSGANVLTF
few,TRBJ2-3,TRBD2,TRBV4-1,TGCGCCAGCAGCCAAGTAGGCGGGAGGATAGATACGCAGTATTTT,CASSQVGGRIDTQYF
-,TRBJ2-1,-,TRBV21-1,TGTGCCAGCTACGACGGCTACAATGAGCAGTTCTTC,CASYDGYNEQFF
-,TRBJ1-2,-,TRBV9,TGTGCCAGCAGCTACCGGGACGGATTGGGTCTATACTATGGCTACACCTTC,CASSYRDGLGLYYGYTF
-,TRBJ2-7,TRBD1,TRBV6-5,TGTGCCAGCAGTCCGGACAGGTACGAGCAGTACTTC,CASSPDRYEQYF
-,TRBJ1-1,TRBD1,TRBV7-2,TGTGCCAGCAGCCGGGACAGGGGCATGAACACTGAAGCTTTCTTT,CASSRDRGMNTEAFF
few,TRBJ1-2,-,TRBV7-2,TGTGCCAGCAGCTCAAGAGGGGAGAACTATGGCTACACCTTC,CASSSRGENYGYTF
-,TRBJ2-7,-,TRBV6-5,TGTGCCAGCAGTTACGGGCGGGACTACGAGCAGTACTTC,CASSYGRDYEQYF
-,TRBJ2-6,-,TRBV11-2,TGTGCCAGCACCCTTGTGGTCGGGTCCGGGGCCAACGTCCTGACTTTC,CASTLVVGSGANVLTF
-,TRBJ1-5,TRBD1,TRBV6-5,TGTGCCAGCAGTTACTCGAAAGGGGGCATTAATCAGCCCCAGCATTTT,CASSYSKGGINQPQHF
-,TRBJ2-5,TRBD2,TRBV7-9,TGTGCCAGCAGCTTCGGACTAGCGGGAAGGAACCAAGAGACCCAGTACTTC,CASSFGLAGRNQETQYF
-,TRBJ2-5,-,TRBV9,TGTGCCAGCAGCGCCCGGACGGGCATCTTGGGAGAGACCCAGTACTTC,CASSARTGILGETQYF
-,TRBJ1-4,-,TRBV9,TGTGCCAGCAGCCTCTGGGGTAGGGAAGTCGGTAATGAAAAACTGTTTTTT,CASSLWGREVGNEKLFF
-,TRBJ2-3,-,TRBV19,TGTGCCAGTAGGGCTGCGGGCAGCAGCACAGATACGCAGTATTTT,CASRAAGSSTDTQYF
few,TRBJ1-4,TRBD1,TRBV2,TGTGCCAGCAGAGCCGGGGGACAGGGGAATGAAAAACTGTTTTTT,CASRAGGQGNEKLFF
-,TRBJ1-2,-,TRBV4-2,TGTGCCAGCAGCCGAGGGGACGAAGAAAACTATGGCTACACCTTC,CASSRGDEENYGYTF
-,TRBJ1-5,-,TRBV11-2,TGTGCCAGCAGCGGAGACAGAAATCAGCCCCAGCATTTT,CASSGDRNQPQHF
-,TRBJ2-7,-,TRBV30,TGTGCCTGGAGTGTGTTGCCAGGCCCCTACGAGCAGTACTTC,CAWSVLPGPYEQYF
-,TRBJ2-1,TRBD2,TRBV5-1,TGCGCCAGCAGCTCCGACGGGACTAGCGGGGGTGAGCAGTTCTTC,CASSSDGTSGGEQFF
-,TRBJ1-3,-,TRBV5-4,TGTGCCAGCAGCTTGAAACCCTCGGGCACCATATATTTT,CASSLKPSGTIYF
-,TRBJ2-7,TRBD1,TRBV29-1,TGCAGCGCTGGGGAGGACAGGGGGCGGTACGAGCAGTACTTC,CSAGEDRGRYEQYF
-,TRBJ1-2,-,TRBV19,TGTGCCAGTAGTACTAACTATGGCTACACCTTC,CASSTNYGYTF
-,TRBJ2-7,TRBD1,TRBV5-1,TGCGCCAGCAGCGTGGGACAGGGGGCGTCCTACGAGCAGTACTTC,CASSVGQGASYEQYF
-,TRBJ1-1,TRBD1,TRBV27,TGTGCCAGCAGTCCGAGACAGGGAAAGATTGGGACTGAAGCTTTCTTT,CASSPRQGKIGTEAFF
-,TRBJ2-5,TRBD2,TRBV27,TGTGCCAGCAGTTTAACCGCCCCTAGCGGGAGCCAAGAGACCCAGTACTTC,CASSLTAPSGSQETQYF
-,TRBJ2-1,TRBD2,TRBV11-3,TGTGCCAGCAGCCCCCCAAGAGCGGGAGGCGACAATGAGCAGTTCTTC,CASSPPRAGGDNEQFF
-,TRBJ2-5,-,TRBV6-5,TGTGCCAGCAGCCAAATGGGGAATAGGGGAGAGACCCAGTACTTC,CASSQMGNRGETQYF
-,TRBJ2-3,-,TRBV27,TGTGCCAGCAGTTTATCGTCGGTTCCCACAGATACGCAGTATTTT,CASSLSSVPTDTQYF
-,TRBJ2-5,-,TRBV12-2,TGTGCAAGTCGCTCAAGGGACGGACTAGCGGAGAGACAAGAGACCCAGTACTTC,CASRSRDGLAERQETQYF
-,TRBJ1-3,-,TRBV23-1,TGCGCCAGCAGTCAAGGCAGGTCAAGCTACACCATATATTTT,CASSQGRSSYTIYF
-,TRBJ2-1,TRBD2,TRBV11-3,TGTGCCAGCAGCATCCGAGCGGGATTCGGTAATGAGCAGTTCTTC,CASSIRAGFGNEQFF
-,TRBJ2-2,TRBD1,TRBV5-8,TGTGCCAGCAGCCTACAGGGGTTGATCACCGGGGAGCTGTTTTTT,CASSLQGLITGELFF
-,TRBJ1-5,-,TRBV19,TGTGCCAGTATAGCTGGCGGGGGTCAGCCCCAGCATTTT,CASIAGGGQPQHF
-,TRBJ2-1,-,TRBV9,TGTGCCAGCAGCGAACAGGGTCTTGGGTACAATGAGCAGTTCTTC,CASSEQGLGYNEQFF
-,TRBJ1-3,-,TRBV9,TGTGCCAGCAGCGTTGCCCCTGGAAACACCATATATTTT,CASSVAPGNTIYF
-,TRBJ2-5,-,TRBV5-1,TGCGCCAGCAGCTTGCTTGAGACCCAGTACTTC,CASSLLETQYF
few,TRBJ2-1,TRBD1,TRBV18,TGTGCCAGCTCACCATACGGGACAGGTTCCTACAATGAGCAGTTCTTC,CASSPYGTGSYNEQFF
-,TRBJ1-1,-,TRBV6-5,TGTGCCAGCAGTTGGGGCAGGGGGAACACTGAAGCTTTCTTT,CASSWGRGNTEAFF
-,TRBJ2-7,-,TRBV18,TGTGCCAGCTCCCGAGGACAGTCCGTCTCCTACGAGCAGTACTTC,CASSRGQSVSYEQYF
few,TRBJ2-1,-,TRBV19,TGTGCCAGTAGTATCGGGCGGGATTACAATGAGCAGTTCTTC,CASSIGRDYNEQFF